This record concerns one TCR beta chain sequence. Antigen: not known. The data are from a study of cytomegalovirus exposure and HLA in healthy donors. Points from the study as a whole: The study recorded 160 or so TCR beta chains that were cytomegalovirus-associated. Later analysis revealed greater clonal expansion in HLA-associated TCR beta chains than in equally common others. In an earlier analysis, in roughly 580 donors, most V segments appeared productive either ~87% or ~30% of the time.

PCR employed 60 Vbeta and 13 Jbeta primers. Some clones are missing from TCRdb's copy, which holds only in-frame ones; the method was immunoSEQ multiplex PCR. The repertoire holds some 150,000 clones, with around three quarters as singletons. The length of the CDR3 is 14 residues. The germline V gene has CDR1 SGDLS and CDR2 YYNGEE. The V and J ends lost 0 bases and 4 bases respectively, with 10 bases between them. The sequenced sample consisted of PBMCs. V gene TRBV9 combines with J gene TRBJ1-1, with D perhaps matching TRBD1 (6 bases). The receptor's source is a man aged 35 to 55 in good health and CMV-seropositive. CDR3 amino acids: CASSVDRAGTEAFF. The CDR3 DNA is TGTGCCAGCAGCGTAGACAGGGCAGGCACTGAAGCTTTCTTT.